A selection of T cell receptor beta chains follows, all from one sample in a study of cytomegalovirus exposure and HLA in healthy donors. Assay used: immunoSEQ multiplex PCR; TCRdb lists only in-frame clones, some missing. The table includes about 140,000 clones, roughly 79% detected once. The sample taken for sequencing was PBMCs. The receptor source for this set is a male donor in good health and CMV-seronegative. The CDR3 runs from the conserved cysteine through the conserved F or W. D genes are given only for firm matches. Not all rows give a size; the values are once, few, many and, for expanded clones, a class.

j_call d_call clone_size v_call cdr3_nt cdr3_aa
TRBJ2-3 TRBD2 NA TRBV9 TGTGCCACCGCCCCTCTGCGGGGGACGGGAGATACGCAGTATTTT CATAPLRGTGDTQYF
TRBJ1-2 NA NA TRBV7-3 TGTGCCAGCAGCAAGTCTTCAGGGGATGGCTACACCTTC CASSKSSGDGYTF
TRBJ2-1 TRBD2 NA TRBV7-2 TGTGCCAGCAGCTTAGGCCTAGCGGGTAACAATGAGCAGTTCTTC CASSLGLAGNNEQFF
TRBJ2-1 TRBD1 NA TRBV10-3 TGTGCCATCAGGGAGACAGGGCAGGTCAATGAGCAGTTCTTC CAIRETGQVNEQFF
TRBJ2-7 NA NA TRBV7-9 TGTGCCAGCAGCTTAGGGCGGGAAGTCGTGGACGAGCAGTACTTC CASSLGREVVDEQYF
TRBJ2-1 NA once TRBV19 TGTGCCAGTAGTAAACTAAACGGTGAGCAGTTCTTC CASSKLNGEQFF
TRBJ1-5 TRBD1 NA TRBV19 TGTGCCAGTAATTGGGGCAGGGGGCAGAGAAATCAGCCCCAGCATTTT CASNWGRGQRNQPQHF
TRBJ2-5 TRBD1 once TRBV7-7 TGTGCTAGCAGCGTCCTGGGACAGGGGCTATCCGCGGGAAAAGAGACCCAGTACTTC CASSVLGQGLSAGKETQYF
TRBJ2-1 NA NA TRBV4-2 TGTGCCAGCAGCGATATAAGCGGGACAGGAAATGAGCAGTTCTTC CASSDISGTGNEQFF
TRBJ2-3 NA once TRBV2 TGTGCCAGCAGTATGACGGGTCCCCCGGGATCCACAGATACGCAGTATTTT CASSMTGPPGSTDTQYF
TRBJ1-1 TRBD1 NA TRBV14 TGTGCCAGCAGCCAAGGACAGGGGACTGAAGCTTTCTTT CASSQGQGTEAFF
TRBJ2-5 NA NA TRBV4-2 TGTGCCAGCAGCCAGACCTTTGGGGGGGCATTGGAGACCCAGTACTTC CASSQTFGGALETQYF
TRBJ1-6 TRBD1 NA TRBV7-2 TGTGCCAGCAGCTCCTTGGGACAGGGGCGGGCCCTCCACTTT CASSSLGQGRALHF
TRBJ1-4 TRBD1 NA TRBV30 TGTGCCTGGAGTGTACAGGGGCGGAACGAAAAACTGTTTTTT CAWSVQGRNEKLFF
TRBJ1-4 NA NA TRBV18 TGTGCCAGCTCACTCGAGGTCGGAGGATCTAATGAAAAACTGTTTTTT CASSLEVGGSNEKLFF
TRBJ2-7 NA NA TRBV30 TGTGCCTGGAGCTCCGTCGCCTACGAGCAGTACTTC CAWSSVAYEQYF